Sequencing of this T cell receptor beta chain was carried out in a study of cytomegalovirus exposure and HLA in healthy donors. Germline V gene lookup returns CDR1 SGHRS and CDR2 YFSETQ. This CDR3 has 12 amino acids. Trimming took off 2 bases at V and 5 bases at J, with 6 bases between the two ends. Investigators did not record CMV serostatus for this donor. Amplification used 60 Vbeta primers and 13 Jbeta primers. Only in-frame clones appear in the TCRdb table, and some are missing; sequencing was by immunoSEQ multiplex PCR. The sample records under 200,000 clones, over 80% being singletons. The chain has TRBV5-1 and TRBJ2-3; D is ambiguous. The TCR sequence derives from a human donor in good health. Material for sequencing was PBMCs. The CDR3 spells CASSLPGDTQYF. CDR3 nucleotide sequence: TGCGCCAGCAGCTTACCGGGAGATACGCAGTATTTT. Looking up the rest from reference TRBV5-1 and TRBJ2-3 gives the full variable domain: KAGVTQTPRYLIKTRGQQVTLSCSPISGHRSVSWYQQTPGQGLQFLFEYFSETQRNKGNFPGRFSGRQFSNSRSEMNVSTLELGDSALYLCASSLPGDTQYFGPGTRLTVL.